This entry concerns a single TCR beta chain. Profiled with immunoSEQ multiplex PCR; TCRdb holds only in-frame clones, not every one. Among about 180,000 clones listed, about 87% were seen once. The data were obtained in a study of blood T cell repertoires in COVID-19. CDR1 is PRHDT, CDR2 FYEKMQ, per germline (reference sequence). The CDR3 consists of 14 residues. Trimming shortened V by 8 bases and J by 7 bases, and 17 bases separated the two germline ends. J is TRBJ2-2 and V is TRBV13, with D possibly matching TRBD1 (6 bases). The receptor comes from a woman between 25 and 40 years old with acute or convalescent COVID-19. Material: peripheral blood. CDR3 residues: CASGSPFRGGELFF. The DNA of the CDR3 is TGTGCCAGCGGCTCCCCCTTCAGGGGCGGGGAGCTGTTTTTT.